These 6 T cell receptor beta chains originate from one sample sequenced in a study of CD8+CD57+ T cells in acquired aplastic anemia. Genomic DNA acted as the template from which TCR beta VDJ combination and CDR3 sequence profiling were carried out. One entry per CDR3 protein results from TCRdb running MiXCR on the reads. The data hold about 180,000 distinct CDR3 sequences, with around half observed a single time. The patients chosen for sequencing had shown expansion of CD8+CD57+ cells (detected by flow cytometry). The sequenced sample consisted of sorted CD4+, CD8+, or CD8+CD57+ T cells (not recorded which) from PBMCs. The receptors originated from a human donor with aplastic anemia.

The V gene is TRBV2, the J gene TRBJ1-1, with 7 bases matching TRBD1. With V trimmed by 8 bases and J by 1 base, 7 bases remained unmatched. The CDR3 runs to 14 residues. Per the germline V gene, CDR1 is SNHLY and CDR2 is FYNNEI. The CDR3 nucleotides are TGTGCCAGCCTACAGGACAGGCCGAACACTGAAGCTTTCTTT. Residues: CASLQDRPNTEAFF.

The table lists this clonotype with many counts. The chain has TRBV7-3 and TRBJ2-3, with TRBD1 identical over 10 bases. The V segment lost 3 bases and the J segment 4 bases; nucleotides outside the gene matches: 4. Germline CDR1 is SGHTA and CDR2 is FQGTGA. The CDR3 covers 15 residues. Written as DNA, the CDR3 is TGTGCCAGCAGCTTGGGACAGGGGCGGTCAGATACGCAGTATTTT. Its protein is CASSLGQGRSDTQYF.

This clonotype was seen repeatedly, ten times or more. The chain couples TRBV6-1 to TRBJ2-3; 12 bases are a match to TRBD2. Trimming removed 9 bases from V and 3 bases from J; junction bases left unmatched: 7. The CDR3 has 15 residues. Germline-derived CDR1 and CDR2 are MNHNS and SASEGT. The CDR3 here is CASTQTSGGTDTQYF. The CDR3 region has the DNA TGTGCCAGTACACAGACTAGCGGGGGAACAGATACGCAGTATTTT.

There are many counts of this clonotype. The gene calls are TRBV6-5 and TRBJ2-2; D remains ambiguous. V was clipped by 4 bases and J by 1 base, with 1 base between them. The CDR3 is 12 amino acids. Germline CDR1 reads MNHEY; CDR2 reads SVGAGI. The CDR3 sequence is CASSWNTGELFF. DNA for the CDR3: TGTGCCAGCAGTTGGAACACCGGGGAGCTGTTTTTT.

The chain recombines TRBV13 with TRBJ1-2; D remains ambiguous. The length of the CDR3 is 18 residues. With 1 base removed from V and 0 bases from J, the gap between germline ends came to 18 bases. The germline gives CDR1 PRHDT, CDR2 FYEKMQ (reference sequence). The CDR3 DNA reads TGTGCCAGCAGCTTAGCCCGTTTTGACGGCACTTCTAACTATGGCTACACCTTC. Translated: CASSLARFDGTSNYGYTF.

This chain joins TRBV10-3 and TRBJ2-2; 9 bases align to TRBD1. This CDR3 region has 14 residues. V gave up 9 bases and J gave up 3 bases; unmatched junction bases: 5. Germline V CDR1 and CDR2: ENHRY, SYGVKD. CDR3 coding DNA: TGTGCCATACAGGGGGCGCGGGACACCGGGGAGCTGTTTTTT. This gives the protein CAIQGARDTGELFF.